What follows are 25 T cell receptor beta chains derived from one specimen sequenced in a study of blood T cell repertoires in COVID-19 (dated by TCRdb to 2019 to 2021). Library prep was done by the immunoSEQ multiplex PCR assay. TCRdb limited this immuneACCESS table to in-frame rearrangements with V and J called. A share of clones is missing; checked studies link under half to unresolved V genes, and the rest is unexplained. For this sample the table gives a few hundred thousand clones, of which roughly nine tenths were detected only once. The ten largest clones take up 1.8% of the sample. Sequencing input: peripheral blood. The receptors stem from a woman in her thirties with COVID-19, enrolled during active disease.

V is TRBV13 and J is TRBJ2-5, with D perhaps matching TRBD2 (6 bases). The CDR3 has 14 residues. Germline CDR1 reads PRHDT; CDR2 reads FYEKMQ (reference sequence). With 1 base removed from V and 4 bases from J, the gap between germline ends came to 10 bases. The CDR3 nucleotides are TGTGCCAGCAGCTTAGAGGAGGGTAGAGAGACCCAGTACTTC. This gives the protein CASSLEEGRETQYF.

This chain connects TRBV13 to TRBJ2-3; 10 bases map to TRBD1. With 6 bases clipped from V and 4 bases from J, the junction kept 7 bases outside the gene matches. Germline V gives CDR1 PRHDT, CDR2 FYEKMQ (reference sequence). This CDR3 has 15 amino acids. CDR3: CASRTGTGAADTQYF. In nucleotides, the CDR3 is TGTGCCAGCAGGACCGGGACAGGGGCGGCAGATACGCAGTATTTT.

About this clone: Other DNA sequences from this sample encode an identical CDR3 as well. This chain links TRBV5-1 with TRBJ1-1, with 8 bases lining up with TRBD1. Looked up from germline, CDR1 is SGHRS and CDR2 is YFSETQ. J lost 2 bases, V lost 2 bases, and 2 bases had no gene match. CDR3 length equals 14 residues. The CDR3 DNA reads as TGCGCCAGCAGCTTAGACAGGGGAAACACTGAAGCTTTCTTT. It is translated as CASSLDRGNTEAFF.

This rearrangement joins TRBV6-1 to TRBJ2-3, with 7 positions matching TRBD1. The CDR3 loop spans 15 amino acids. J lost 5 bases, V lost 0 bases, and 5 bases had no gene match. Germline V gives CDR1 MNHNS, CDR2 SASEGT. CDR3 coding DNA: TGTGCCAGCAGTGAAGCGTCGACAGGGAGAGATACGCAGTATTTT. Translating it yields CASSEASTGRDTQYF.

The genes are TRBV19 and TRBJ1-5; D might be TRBD1 (6 bases). V was clipped by 8 bases and J by 14 bases, with 16 bases between them. Germline-derived CDR1 and CDR2 are LNHDA and SQIVND (reference sequence). The CDR3 covers 11 residues. The CDR3 DNA reads TGTGCCAGTGGACAGCTGGCGGGGGAGCATTTT. This codes for CASGQLAGEHF.

The genes are TRBV10-3 and TRBJ1-1, with TRBD1 matching 7 bases. The germline CDR1 and CDR2 sequences are ENHRY and SYGVKD. The junction had 8 bases not matched to a gene; V was cut back by 6 bases and J by 4 bases. The CDR3 sequence is 14 residues long. CDR3 bases: TGTGCCATCAGGTCGACAGGGAGTTCCACTGAAGCTTTCTTT. Its protein product is CAIRSTGSSTEAFF.

V gene TRBV4-2 combines with J gene TRBJ2-1; 7 bases are a match to TRBD1. The CDR3 loop spans 18 amino acids. Germline V gene data show CDR1 as LGHNA and CDR2 as YNFKEQ. The V and J ends lost 0 bases and 4 bases, in that order; junction bases with no gene match: 12. For the CDR3, the DNA is TGTGCCAGCAGCCAAGAAGCCAGTACAGGGGCCGGGTACAATGAGCAGTTCTTC. Translation: CASSQEASTGAGYNEQFF.

The chain recombines TRBV5-4 with TRBJ1-2, with 7 bases identical to TRBD1. This CDR3 has 15 residues. The V gene's germline CDR1 is SGHNT and CDR2 YYREEE (reference sequence). The trim removed 4 bases at V and 2 bases at J, leaving 8 bases unmatched. The CDR3 region is CASSQRDSGNYGYTF. The CDR3 DNA follows: TGTGCCAGCAGCCAACGGGACAGCGGGAACTATGGCTACACCTTC.

This chain connects TRBV3-1 (or the pseudogene TRBV3-2) to TRBJ1-6, with TRBD1 identical over 11 bases. The CDR3 is 15 residues long. CDR1 LGHDT and CDR2 YNNKEL come from the germline V gene (reference sequence). The V gene end was trimmed by 4 bases and the J gene end by 10 bases; junction bases not matched to a gene: 6. The CDR3 DNA reads TGTGCCAGCAGCCTCGGGACAGGGGGACAGTCACCCCTCCACTTT. This encodes CASSLGTGGQSPLHF.

This clone has more than one count but fewer than ten. The chain has TRBV30 and TRBJ1-2, with 9 bases identical to TRBD1. The V gene end was trimmed by 4 bases and the J gene end by 10 bases; junction bases not matched to a gene: 7. The CDR3 contains 12 residues. Per the germline V gene, CDR1 is GTSNPN and CDR2 is SVGIG (reference sequence). The CDR3 DNA reads as TGTGCCTGGACCCCGGGACAGGGTGCCTACACCTTC. It translates to CAWTPGQGAYTF.

The rearrangement uses TRBV19 and TRBJ2-5, with TRBD1 as a possible D gene (6 bases). V gave up 7 bases and J gave up 9 bases, with 18 bases separating them. Germline V gene sequence: CDR1 LNHDA, CDR2 SQIVND (reference sequence). The CDR3 length is 13 residues. This CDR3 reads CASTMAQGQAQYF. CDR3 DNA: TGTGCCAGTACCATGGCCCAGGGGCAGGCCCAGTACTTC. The entire variable domain, with the rest obtained from reference TRBV19 and TRBJ2-5, is as follows: DGGITQSPKYLFRKEGQNVTLSCEQNLNHDAMYWYRQDPGQGLRLIYYSQIVNDFQKGDIAEGYSVSREKKESFPLTVTSAQKNPTAFYLCASTMAQGQAQYFGPGTRLLVL.

This clone has a single count. The chain has TRBV13 and TRBJ2-2, with TRBD2 matching over 13 bases. The CDR3 covers 19 residues. CDR1 and CDR2 from the germline V gene are PRHDT and FYEKMQ (reference sequence). The trim removed 5 bases at V and 4 bases at J, leaving 13 bases unmatched. The CDR3 DNA reads TGTGCCAGCAGCCAGAGACTAGCGGGGGGCCCGGAGGTCACCGGGGAGCTGTTTTTT. It codes for CASSQRLAGGPEVTGELFF.

V gene TRBV29-1 combines with J gene TRBJ2-1, with 9 bases lining up with TRBD2. This CDR3 has 16 residues. After removal of 2 bases from V and 0 bases from J, the junction contained 5 bases not matched to a gene. Germline lookup yields CDR1 SQVTM and CDR2 ANQGSEA. CDR3 residues: CSVEIAGESSYNEQFF. DNA of the CDR3: TGCAGCGTTGAAATAGCGGGGGAAAGCTCCTACAATGAGCAGTTCTTC.

The chain recombines TRBV5-5 with TRBJ1-2; 7 bases fit TRBD1. The CDR3 extends over 14 amino acids. The ends lost 4 bases at V and 5 bases at J; junction bases unmatched: 8. Germline loops: CDR1 SGHKS, CDR2 YYEKEE (reference sequence). Here the CDR3 reads CASSGQDRRYGYTF. CDR3 bases: TGTGCCAGCAGCGGGCAGGACAGGCGTTATGGCTACACCTTC.

About this clone: The sample contains more than one DNA sequence encoding this CDR3. CDR3 nucleotides: TGTGCCAGCAGCAGACAGGGTTATGGCTACACCTTC. It is translated as CASSRQGYGYTF. The rearrangement joins TRBV6-5 to TRBJ1-2, with 7 positions matching TRBD1. The V gene's germline CDR1 is MNHEY and CDR2 SVGAGI. This CDR3 comprises 12 residues. The V segment lost 6 bases and the J segment 5 bases; nucleotides outside the gene matches: 3.

The CDR3 region is CAWSVQQGADEQFF. DNA for the CDR3: TGTGCCTGGAGTGTACAGCAGGGGGCGGATGAGCAGTTCTTC. The V and J genes are TRBV30 and TRBJ2-1; 8 nucleotides line up with TRBD1. This CDR3 region has 14 residues. In germline, CDR1 is GTSNPN, CDR2 SVGIG (reference sequence). V lost 0 bases, J lost 8 bases, and 6 bases stayed unmatched. Filled out from reference TRBV30 and TRBJ2-1, the complete variable domain reads SQTIHQWPATLVQPVGSPLSLECTVEGTSNPNLYWYRQAAGRGLQLLFYSVGIGQISSEVPQNLSASRPQDRQFILSSKKLLLSDSGFYLCAWSVQQGADEQFFGPGTRLTVL.

The chain recombines TRBV30 with TRBJ1-6; no clear D gene. V shed 4 bases and J shed 9 bases, with 13 bases lying between them. In germline, CDR1 is GTSNPN, CDR2 SVGIG (reference sequence). This CDR3 is built from 13 residues. The CDR3 loop reads CAWTRFIVSPLHF. The CDR3 bases are TGTGCCTGGACCCGGTTCATAGTTTCACCCCTCCACTTT.

The gene calls are TRBV2 and TRBJ1-6; possibly TRBD1 for D (5 bases). V was clipped by 0 bases and J by 8 bases, with 11 bases between them. The CDR3 spans 15 residues. Germline V gene sequence: CDR1 SNHLY, CDR2 FYNNEI. The CDR3 DNA sequence: TGTGCCAGCAGTGAAGCGGGGGGTCCGTATTCACCCCTCCACTTT. It encodes CASSEAGGPYSPLHF.

This clone was seen a few times. The J gene is TRBJ1-6, the V gene TRBV7-2; no definite D call. This CDR3 contains 16 residues. Germline lookup yields CDR1 SGHTA and CDR2 FQGNSA. Trimming cost V 0 bases and J 7 bases, with 13 bases left between them. This CDR3 is CASSLAMGRINSPLHF. CDR3 DNA: TGTGCCAGCAGCTTAGCGATGGGGAGGATAAATTCACCCCTCCACTTT.

This rearrangement joins TRBV13 to TRBJ2-7; no definite D call. The CDR3 sequence is 13 residues long. Per the germline V gene, CDR1 is PRHDT and CDR2 is FYEKMQ (reference sequence). V lost 4 bases to trimming and J lost 3 bases, with 10 bases between them. The CDR3 DNA is TGTGCCAGCAGCTCGGATCACTACTACGAGCAGTACTTC. Amino acid sequence: CASSSDHYYEQYF. Full variable domain (missing parts from reference TRBV13 and TRBJ2-7): AAGVIQSPRHLIKEKRETATLKCYPIPRHDTVYWYQQGPGQDPQFLISFYEKMQSDKGSIPDRFSAQQFSDYHSELNMSSLELGDSALYFCASSSDHYYEQYFGPGTRLTVT.

This clone came up a few times. The rearrangement joins TRBV28 to TRBJ1-3; TRBD1 matches 9 bases. The CDR3 has 14 residues. J gave up 4 bases and V 8 bases, and 6 bases lay outside the gene matches. CDR1 is MDHEN and CDR2 is SYDVKM in the germline V gene. The CDR3 bases are TGTGCCAGCCGGGGGACAGGGCGGGGAAACACCATATATTTT. It translates to CASRGTGRGNTIYF.

The J gene is TRBJ1-1, the V gene TRBV5-1; TRBD1 aligns across 7 bases. Germline V gene data show CDR1 as SGHRS and CDR2 as YFSETQ. The V gene end was trimmed by 4 bases and the J gene end by 2 bases; junction bases not matched to a gene: 5. The CDR3 loop spans 14 amino acids. For the CDR3, the DNA is TGCGCCAGCAGCCCCGGGACAGCAAACACTGAAGCTTTCTTT. Its protein is CASSPGTANTEAFF. Using reference TRBV5-1 and TRBJ1-1 for the parts outside the CDR3, the full variable domain is KAGVTQTPRYLIKTRGQQVTLSCSPISGHRSVSWYQQTPGQGLQFLFEYFSETQRNKGNFPGRFSGRQFSNSRSEMNVSTLELGDSALYLCASSPGTANTEAFFGQGTRLTVV.

The genes are TRBV3-1 (or the pseudogene TRBV3-2) and TRBJ1-1; tentatively, D is TRBD1 (5 bases). This CDR3 has 12 residues. Germline V CDR1 and CDR2: LGHDT, YNNKEL (reference sequence). V lost 1 base to trimming and J lost 10 bases, with 10 bases between them. CDR3 region: CASSQGGLAAFF. The DNA for the CDR3 is TGTGCCAGCAGCCAAGGGGGACTCGCAGCTTTCTTT.

The genes are TRBV20-1 and TRBJ2-5, with D possibly being TRBD2 (5 bases). The germline V gene encodes CDR1 DFQATT and CDR2 SNEGSKA (reference sequence). This CDR3 is built from 16 residues. Trimming removed 3 bases at V and 4 bases at J, with 21 bases between. CDR3 DNA sequence: TGCAGTGCTAGTTCGGACGGAATTGGAGAGGGAGAGACCCAGTACTTC. Protein product: CSASSDGIGEGETQYF.

V and J are TRBV15 and TRBJ2-6; the match to TRBD1 covers 7 bases. V lost 5 bases to trimming and J lost 0 bases; unmatched junction nucleotides: 7. This CDR3 has 17 residues. Germline V gene sequence: CDR1 LNHNV, CDR2 YYDKDF (reference sequence). In nucleotides, the CDR3 is TGTGCCACCAGCCTCGGGACAGTACTCTCTGGGGCCAACGTCCTGACTTTC. This gives the protein CATSLGTVLSGANVLTF.